The 8 T cell receptor beta chains reported below all come from one sample, sequenced in a study of blood T cell repertoires in COVID-19. The method was immunoSEQ multiplex PCR; TCRdb's version includes in-frame clones alone and lacks a portion of them. The sample consists of a few hundred thousand clones, around 90% of them appearing once. Sequenced input: peripheral blood. The receptors stem from a young man with active or convalescent COVID-19.

The gene calls are TRBV11-2 and TRBJ2-7; perhaps TRBD1 as D (6 bases). The CDR3 runs 14 residues. Per the germline V gene, CDR1 is SGHAT and CDR2 is FQNNGV. The V end lost 5 bases, the J end lost 2 bases, and 13 bases lay between the germline ends. The CDR3 DNA reads TGTGCCAGCAGCCCCTGGGACACTCCCTACGAGCAGTACTTC. Protein: CASSPWDTPYEQYF. The variable domain in full, completed from reference TRBV11-2 and TRBJ2-7, reads EAGVAQSPRYKIIEKRQSVAFWCNPISGHATLYWYQQILGQGPKLLIQFQNNGVVDDSQLPKDRFSAERLKGVDSTLKIQPAKLEDSAVYLCASSPWDTPYEQYFGPGTRLTVT.

V gene TRBV5-6 combines with J gene TRBJ1-2, with a weak D call TRBD1 (6 bases). Germline CDR1 SGHDT, CDR2 YYEEEE. Trimming left V 4 bases short and J 0 bases short, with 10 bases between. CDR3 length equals 14 residues. The CDR3 protein is CASSRGGANYGYTF. The CDR3 DNA sequence: TGTGCCAGCAGCAGAGGGGGAGCTAACTATGGCTACACCTTC.

The chain recombines TRBV19 with TRBJ1-1, with D possibly being TRBD1 (6 bases). V was cut by 7 bases and J by 5 bases, with 17 bases left in between. The germline CDR1 and CDR2 sequences are LNHDA and SQIVND (reference sequence). This CDR3 is 14 amino acids long. Here the CDR3 reads CASNLRGARTEAFF. CDR3 nucleotide sequence: TGTGCCAGTAATCTCCGGGGGGCTCGAACTGAAGCTTTCTTT.

The chain recombines TRBV21-1 with TRBJ2-1; the table's D call of TRBD2 was not tested on the DNA. TRBV21-1 is reported as a pseudogene. This CDR3 is 19 amino acids long. The CDR3 loop reads CASSAGEGTSGRPYNEQFF. The CDR3 bases are TGTGCCAGCAGCGCAGGGGAAGGAACTAGCGGGAGGCCCTACAATGAGCAGTTCTTC.

The V gene is TRBV12-5, the J gene TRBJ2-5; possible D gene TRBD1, 6 bases. The ends were cut back, 5 bases at V and 5 bases at J, with 12 bases in the middle. The germline CDR1 and CDR2 sequences are LGHNT and FRNRAP. The CDR3 runs to 13 residues. As DNA, the CDR3 is TGTGCTAGTGGTCAGGGGTTACGGGAGACCCAGTACTTC. Translation gives CASGQGLRETQYF.

This rearrangement joins TRBV6-5 to TRBJ2-7; D is possibly TRBD1 (5 bases). Trimming took off 9 bases at V and 4 bases at J, with 19 bases between the two ends. Germline CDR1 and CDR2: MNHEY and SVGAGI. CDR3 length: 14 residues. In DNA form, the CDR3 reads TGTGCCAGTTCCAGGGAATTCCTGCAGTACGAGCAGTACTTC. It yields the protein CASSREFLQYEQYF.

The V and J genes are TRBV21-1 and TRBJ1-4; TRBD1 is the table's D call, not checked against the DNA. TRBV21-1 is an annotated pseudogene. This CDR3 has 15 residues. In nucleotides, the CDR3 is TGTGCCAGCAGCAAAGATGAAGGGGTCGCCGAAAAACTGTTTTTT. This encodes CASSKDEGVAEKLFF.

The chain has TRBV7-8 and TRBJ1-1; 7 positions match TRBD1. V lost 1 base to trimming and J lost 11 bases; unmatched junction nucleotides: 7. The germline gives CDR1 SGHVS, CDR2 FQNEAQ. The CDR3 is 13 amino acids. Written as DNA, the CDR3 is TGTGCCAGCAGCTTAGGAGGGACAGTGAGGGCTTTCTTT. Protein product: CASSLGGTVRAFF. Complete variable domain (other parts from reference TRBV7-8 and TRBJ1-1): GAGVSQSPRYKVAKRGQDVALRCDPISGHVSLFWYQQALGQGPEFLTYFQNEAQLDKSGLPSDRFFAERPEGSVSTLKIQRTQQEDSAVYLCASSLGGTVRAFFGQGTRLTVV.